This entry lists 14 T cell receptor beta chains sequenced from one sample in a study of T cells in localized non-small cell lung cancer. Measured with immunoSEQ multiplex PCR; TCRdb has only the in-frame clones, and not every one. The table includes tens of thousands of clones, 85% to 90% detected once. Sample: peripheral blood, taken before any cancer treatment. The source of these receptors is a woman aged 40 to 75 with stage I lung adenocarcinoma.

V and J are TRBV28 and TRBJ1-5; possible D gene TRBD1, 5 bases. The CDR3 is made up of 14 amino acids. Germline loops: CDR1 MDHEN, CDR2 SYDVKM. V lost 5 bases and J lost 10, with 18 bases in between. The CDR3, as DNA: TGTGCCAGCAGTCTAGTGGGACCCACCGCTCCCCAGCATTTT. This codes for CASSLVGPTAPQHF.

In nucleotides, the CDR3 is TGCGCCAGCAGACCCATAGGGACAGAGGGTAATGAAAAACTGTTTTTT. Translation: CASRPIGTEGNEKLFF. The chain couples TRBV5-1 to TRBJ1-4, with TRBD1 matching over 7 bases. The germline CDR1 and CDR2 sequences are SGHRS and YFSETQ. V lost 5 bases and J lost 4; bases outside the gene matches: 11. This CDR3 comprises 16 residues.

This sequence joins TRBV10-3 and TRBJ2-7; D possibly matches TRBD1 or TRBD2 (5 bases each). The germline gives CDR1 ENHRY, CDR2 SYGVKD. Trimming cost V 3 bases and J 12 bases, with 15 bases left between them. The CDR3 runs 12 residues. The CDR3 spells CAISDVRGVGYF. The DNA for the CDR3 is TGTGCCATCAGTGATGTAAGAGGGGTAGGGTACTTC.

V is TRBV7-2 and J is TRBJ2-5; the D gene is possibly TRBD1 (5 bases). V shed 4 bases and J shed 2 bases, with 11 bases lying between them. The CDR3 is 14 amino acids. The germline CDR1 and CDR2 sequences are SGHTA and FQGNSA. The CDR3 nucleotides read TGTGCCAGCAGCTCAGGACACCGTCAAGAGACCCAGTACTTC. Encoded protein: CASSSGHRQETQYF.

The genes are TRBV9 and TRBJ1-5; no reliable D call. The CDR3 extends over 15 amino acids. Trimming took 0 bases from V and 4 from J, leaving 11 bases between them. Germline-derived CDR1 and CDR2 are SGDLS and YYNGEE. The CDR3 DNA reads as TGTGCCAGCAGCGTAGACGGCGGCCCAAATCAGCCCCAGCATTTT. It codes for CASSVDGGPNQPQHF.

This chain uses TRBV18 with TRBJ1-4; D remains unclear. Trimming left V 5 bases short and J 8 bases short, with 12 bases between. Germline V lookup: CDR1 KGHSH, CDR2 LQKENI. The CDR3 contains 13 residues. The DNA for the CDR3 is TGTGCCAGCTCATCCGGTCTCTCGGAAAAACTGTTTTTT. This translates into CASSSGLSEKLFF.

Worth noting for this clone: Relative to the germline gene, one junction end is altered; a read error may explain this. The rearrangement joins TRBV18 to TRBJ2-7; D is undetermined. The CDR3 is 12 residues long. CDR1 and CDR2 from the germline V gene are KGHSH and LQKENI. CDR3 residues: CASSPPEGEQYF. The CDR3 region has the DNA TGTGCCAGCTCCCCACCGGAAGGGGAGCAGTACTTC. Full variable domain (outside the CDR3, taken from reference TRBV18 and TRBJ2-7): NAGVMQNPRHLVRRRGQEARLRCSPMKGHSHVYWYRQLPEEGLKFMVYLQKENIIDESGMPKERFSAEFPKEGPSILRIQQVVRGDSAAYFCASSPPEGEQYFGPGTRLTVT.

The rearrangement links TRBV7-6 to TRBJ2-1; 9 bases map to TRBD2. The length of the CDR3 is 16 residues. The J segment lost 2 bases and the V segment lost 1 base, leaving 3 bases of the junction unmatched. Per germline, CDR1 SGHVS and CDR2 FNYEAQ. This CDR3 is CASSLEAGGPYNEQFF. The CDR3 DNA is TGTGCCAGCAGCTTAGAAGCGGGGGGCCCCTACAATGAGCAGTTCTTC.

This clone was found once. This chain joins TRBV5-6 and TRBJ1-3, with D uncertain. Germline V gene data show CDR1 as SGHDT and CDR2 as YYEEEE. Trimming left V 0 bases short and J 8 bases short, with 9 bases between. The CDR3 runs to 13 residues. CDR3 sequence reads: CASSLVSGDTIYF. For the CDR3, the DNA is TGTGCCAGCAGCTTGGTGAGCGGGGACACCATATATTTT.

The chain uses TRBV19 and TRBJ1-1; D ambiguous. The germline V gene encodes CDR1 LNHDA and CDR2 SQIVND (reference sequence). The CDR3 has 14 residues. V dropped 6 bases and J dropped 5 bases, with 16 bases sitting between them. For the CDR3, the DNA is TGTGCCAGTAGAACCATCGGGGAGAGTACTGAAGCTTTCTTT. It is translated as CASRTIGESTEAFF. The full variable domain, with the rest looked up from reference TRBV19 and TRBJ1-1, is DGGITQSPKYLFRKEGQNVTLSCEQNLNHDAMYWYRQDPGQGLRLIYYSQIVNDFQKGDIAEGYSVSREKKESFPLTVTSAQKNPTAFYLCASRTIGESTEAFFGQGTRLTVV.

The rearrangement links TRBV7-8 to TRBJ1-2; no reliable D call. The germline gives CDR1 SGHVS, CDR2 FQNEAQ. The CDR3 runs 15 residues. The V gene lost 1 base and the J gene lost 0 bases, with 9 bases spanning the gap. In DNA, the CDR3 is TGTGCCAGCAGCTTAGAGCCGGGAGCTAACTATGGCTACACCTTC. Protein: CASSLEPGANYGYTF.

The CDR3 is CASSLLADKTYEQYF. For the CDR3, the DNA is TGTGCCAGCAGTTTACTAGCGGATAAGACCTACGAGCAGTACTTC. J is TRBJ2-7 and V is TRBV27; the match to TRBD2 covers 7 bases. The V gene's germline CDR1 is MNHEY and CDR2 SMNVEV (reference sequence). The CDR3 extends over 15 amino acids. V shed 2 bases and J 2 bases; nucleotides not matched to a gene: 6.

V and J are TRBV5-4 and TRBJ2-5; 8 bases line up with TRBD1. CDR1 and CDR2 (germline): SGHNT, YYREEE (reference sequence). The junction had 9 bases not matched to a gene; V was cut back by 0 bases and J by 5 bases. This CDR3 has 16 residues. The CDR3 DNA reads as TGTGCCAGCAGCTTGGGGGGGGACAGGTCGAAGGAGACCCAGTACTTC. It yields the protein CASSLGGDRSKETQYF.

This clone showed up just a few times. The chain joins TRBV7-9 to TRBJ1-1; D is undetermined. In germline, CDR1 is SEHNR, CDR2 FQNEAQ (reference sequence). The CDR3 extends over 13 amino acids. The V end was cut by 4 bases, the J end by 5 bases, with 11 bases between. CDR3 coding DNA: TGTGCCAGCAGCTCCCTAAGTGGGACTGAAGCTTTCTTT. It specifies CASSSLSGTEAFF.